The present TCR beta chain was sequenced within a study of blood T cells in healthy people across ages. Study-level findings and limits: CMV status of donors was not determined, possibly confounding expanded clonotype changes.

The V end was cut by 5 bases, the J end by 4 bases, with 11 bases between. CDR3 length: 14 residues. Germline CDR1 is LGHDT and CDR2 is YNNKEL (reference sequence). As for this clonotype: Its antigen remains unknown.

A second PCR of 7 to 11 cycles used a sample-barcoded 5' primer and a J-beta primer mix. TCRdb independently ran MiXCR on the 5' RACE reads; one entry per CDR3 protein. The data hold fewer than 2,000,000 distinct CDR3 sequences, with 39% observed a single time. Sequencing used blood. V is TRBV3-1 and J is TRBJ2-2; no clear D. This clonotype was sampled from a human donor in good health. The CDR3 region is CASSVRASTGELFF. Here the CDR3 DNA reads TGTGCCAGCAGCGTGCGCGCGAGCACCGGGGAGCTGTTTTTT. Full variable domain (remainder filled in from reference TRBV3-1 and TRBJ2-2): DTAVSQTPKYLVTQMGNDKSIKCEQNLGHDTMYWYKQDSKKFLKIMFSYNNKELIINETVPNRFSPKSPDKAHLNLHINSLELGDSAVYFCASSVRASTGELFFGEGSRLTVL.